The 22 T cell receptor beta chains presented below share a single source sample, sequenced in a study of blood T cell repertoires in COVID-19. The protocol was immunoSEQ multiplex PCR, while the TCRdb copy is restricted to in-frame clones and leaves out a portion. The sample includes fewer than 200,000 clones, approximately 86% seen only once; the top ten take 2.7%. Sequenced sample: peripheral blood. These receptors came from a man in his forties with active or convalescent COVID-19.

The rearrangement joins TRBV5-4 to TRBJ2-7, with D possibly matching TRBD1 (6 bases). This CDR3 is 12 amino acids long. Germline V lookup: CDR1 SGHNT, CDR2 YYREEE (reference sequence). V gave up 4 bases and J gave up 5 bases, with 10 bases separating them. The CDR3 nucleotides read TGTGCCAGCAGCCTAGACAGGAACGAGCAGTACTTC. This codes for CASSLDRNEQYF.

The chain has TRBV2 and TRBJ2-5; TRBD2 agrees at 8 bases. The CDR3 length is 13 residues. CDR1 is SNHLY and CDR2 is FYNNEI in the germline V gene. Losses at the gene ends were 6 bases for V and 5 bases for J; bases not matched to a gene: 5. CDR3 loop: CASSGGAFETQYF. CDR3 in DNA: TGTGCCAGCAGCGGGGGGGCCTTTGAGACCCAGTACTTC.

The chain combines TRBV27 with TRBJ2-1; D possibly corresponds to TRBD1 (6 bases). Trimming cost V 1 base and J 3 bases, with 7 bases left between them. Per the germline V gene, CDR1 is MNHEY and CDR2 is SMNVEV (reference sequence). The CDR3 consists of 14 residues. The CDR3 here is CASSLWDNYNEQFF. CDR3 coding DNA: TGTGCCAGCAGTTTATGGGACAACTACAATGAGCAGTTCTTC.

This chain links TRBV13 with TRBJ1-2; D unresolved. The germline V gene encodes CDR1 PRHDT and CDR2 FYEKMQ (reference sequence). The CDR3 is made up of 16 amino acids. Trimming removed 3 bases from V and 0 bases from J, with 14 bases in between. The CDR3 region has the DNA TGTGCCAGCAGCTTGCGGGAATCTTTTCCTAACTATGGCTACACCTTC. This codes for CASSLRESFPNYGYTF.

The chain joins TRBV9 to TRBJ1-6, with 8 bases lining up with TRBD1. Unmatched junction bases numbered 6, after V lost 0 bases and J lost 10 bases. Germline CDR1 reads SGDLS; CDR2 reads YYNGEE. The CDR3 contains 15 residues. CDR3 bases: TGTGCCAGCAGCGTAGACGGACAGGGAGGGTCACCCCTCCACTTT. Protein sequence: CASSVDGQGGSPLHF.

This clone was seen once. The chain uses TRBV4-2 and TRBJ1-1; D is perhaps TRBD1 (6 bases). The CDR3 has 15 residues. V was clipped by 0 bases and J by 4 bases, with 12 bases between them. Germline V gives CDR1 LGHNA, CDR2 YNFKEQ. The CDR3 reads CASSQDLTGRTEAFF. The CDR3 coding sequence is TGTGCCAGCAGCCAAGATCTGACAGGTCGCACTGAAGCTTTCTTT.

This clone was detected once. The CDR3 is CSVVTRVVYNEQFF. CDR3 nucleotide sequence: TGCAGCGTTGTAACCAGGGTGGTGTACAATGAGCAGTTCTTC. The chain links TRBV29-1 to TRBJ2-1; D is possibly TRBD1 (5 bases). Trimming stripped 4 bases from V and 4 bases from J, with 14 bases between. There are 14 residues in the CDR3. Germline CDR1 SQVTM, CDR2 ANQGSEA.

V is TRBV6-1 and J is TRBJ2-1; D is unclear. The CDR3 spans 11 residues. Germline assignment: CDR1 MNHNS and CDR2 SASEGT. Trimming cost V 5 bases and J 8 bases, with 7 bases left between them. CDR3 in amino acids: CASSRVDEQFF. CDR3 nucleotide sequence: TGTGCCAGCAGTCGCGTAGATGAGCAGTTCTTC.

CDR3 loop: CASSSTSMGETQYF. The CDR3 DNA reads TGTGCCAGCAGCTCCACTAGCATGGGAGAGACCCAGTACTTC. This chain joins TRBV7-6 and TRBJ2-5, with D maybe TRBD2 (6 bases). With 4 bases removed from V and 4 bases from J, the gap between germline ends came to 13 bases. Germline assignment: CDR1 SGHVS and CDR2 FNYEAQ. This CDR3 is built from 14 residues.

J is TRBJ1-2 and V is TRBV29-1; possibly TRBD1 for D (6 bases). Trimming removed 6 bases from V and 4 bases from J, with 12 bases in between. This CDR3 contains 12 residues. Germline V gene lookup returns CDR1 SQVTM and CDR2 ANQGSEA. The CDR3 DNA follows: TGCAGCGTCGAGACAGGTTTCTATGGCTACACCTTC. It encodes CSVETGFYGYTF.

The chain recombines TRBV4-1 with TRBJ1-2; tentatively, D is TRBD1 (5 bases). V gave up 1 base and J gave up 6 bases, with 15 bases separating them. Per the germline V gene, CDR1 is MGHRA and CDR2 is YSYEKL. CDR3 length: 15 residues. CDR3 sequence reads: CASSQGGAAIDGYTF. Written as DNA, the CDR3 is TGCGCCAGCAGCCAAGGTGGGGCGGCTATTGATGGCTACACCTTC.

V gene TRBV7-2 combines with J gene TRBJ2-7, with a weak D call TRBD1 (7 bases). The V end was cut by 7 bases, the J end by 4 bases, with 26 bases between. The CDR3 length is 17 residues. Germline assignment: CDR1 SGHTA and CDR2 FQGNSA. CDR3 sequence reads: CASTGGESGTEIYEQYF. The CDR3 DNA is TGTGCCAGCACCGGAGGGGAGTCCGGGACAGAAATTTACGAGCAGTACTTC.

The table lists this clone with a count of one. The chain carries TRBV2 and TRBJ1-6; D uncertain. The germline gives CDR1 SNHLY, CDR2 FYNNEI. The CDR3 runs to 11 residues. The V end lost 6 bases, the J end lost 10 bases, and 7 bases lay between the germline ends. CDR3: CASRSSSPLHF. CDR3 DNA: TGTGCCAGCAGGAGTAGCTCACCCCTCCACTTT.

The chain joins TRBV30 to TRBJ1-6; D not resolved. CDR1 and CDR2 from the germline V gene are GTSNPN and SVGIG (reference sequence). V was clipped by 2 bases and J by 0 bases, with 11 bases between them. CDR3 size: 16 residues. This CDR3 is CAWSFGGSSYNSPLHF. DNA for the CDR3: TGTGCCTGGAGTTTCGGCGGGAGCTCCTATAATTCACCCCTCCACTTT.

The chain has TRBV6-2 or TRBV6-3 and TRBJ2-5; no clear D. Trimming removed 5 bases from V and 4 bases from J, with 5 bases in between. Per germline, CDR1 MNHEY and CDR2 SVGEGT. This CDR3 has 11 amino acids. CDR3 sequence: CASSPSETQYF. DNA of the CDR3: TGTGCCAGCAGTCCCTCAGAGACCCAGTACTTC.

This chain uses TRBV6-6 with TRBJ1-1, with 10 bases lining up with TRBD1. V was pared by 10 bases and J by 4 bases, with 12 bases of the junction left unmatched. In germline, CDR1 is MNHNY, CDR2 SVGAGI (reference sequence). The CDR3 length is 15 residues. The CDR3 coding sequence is TGTGCCACCCGTGGTGGGACAGGGGACCCCACTGAAGCTTTCTTT. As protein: CATRGGTGDPTEAFF.

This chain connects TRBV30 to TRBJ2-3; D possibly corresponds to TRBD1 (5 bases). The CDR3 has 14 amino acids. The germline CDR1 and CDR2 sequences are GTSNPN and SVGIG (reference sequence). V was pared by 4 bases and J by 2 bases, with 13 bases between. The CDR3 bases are TGTGCCTGGAAAAGGCAGGGTAACACAGATACGCAGTATTTT. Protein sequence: CAWKRQGNTDTQYF. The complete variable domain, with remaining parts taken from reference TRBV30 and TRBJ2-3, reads SQTIHQWPATLVQPVGSPLSLECTVEGTSNPNLYWYRQAAGRGLQLLFYSVGIGQISSEVPQNLSASRPQDRQFILSSKKLLLSDSGFYLCAWKRQGNTDTQYFGPGTRLTVL.

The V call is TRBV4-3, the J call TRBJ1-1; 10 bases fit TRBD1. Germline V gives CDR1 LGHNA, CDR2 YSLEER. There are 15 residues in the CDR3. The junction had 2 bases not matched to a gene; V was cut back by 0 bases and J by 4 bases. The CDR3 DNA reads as TGCGCCAGCAGCCAAGATTGGACAGGGGGCACTGAAGCTTTCTTT. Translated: CASSQDWTGGTEAFF.

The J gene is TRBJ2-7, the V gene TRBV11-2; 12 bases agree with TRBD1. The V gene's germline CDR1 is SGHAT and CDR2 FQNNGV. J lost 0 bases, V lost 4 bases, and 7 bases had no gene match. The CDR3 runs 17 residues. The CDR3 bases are TGTGCCAGCAGCTCCGGGACAGGGGGCGGGATCTCCTACGAGCAGTACTTC. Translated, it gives CASSSGTGGGISYEQYF.

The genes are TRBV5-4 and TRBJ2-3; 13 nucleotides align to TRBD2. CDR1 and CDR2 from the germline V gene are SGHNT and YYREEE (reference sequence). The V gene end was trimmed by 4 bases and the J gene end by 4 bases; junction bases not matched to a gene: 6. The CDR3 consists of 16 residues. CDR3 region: CASSRGTSGASDTQYF. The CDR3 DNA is TGTGCCAGCAGCCGTGGGACTAGCGGGGCCTCAGATACGCAGTATTTT.

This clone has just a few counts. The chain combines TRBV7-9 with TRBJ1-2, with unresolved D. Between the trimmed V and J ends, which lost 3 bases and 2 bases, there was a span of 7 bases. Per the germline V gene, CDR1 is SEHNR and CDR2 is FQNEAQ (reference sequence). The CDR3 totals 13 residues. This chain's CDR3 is CASSFDINYGYTF. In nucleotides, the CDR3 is TGTGCCAGCAGCTTCGACATAAACTATGGCTACACCTTC.

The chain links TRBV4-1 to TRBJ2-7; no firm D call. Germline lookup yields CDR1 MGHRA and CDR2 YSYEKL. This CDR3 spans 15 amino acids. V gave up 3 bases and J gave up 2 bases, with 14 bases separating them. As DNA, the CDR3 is TGCGCCAGCAGCCAGACGACAATAACTGCCTACGAGCAGTACTTC. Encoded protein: CASSQTTITAYEQYF.